This T cell receptor (beta chain) was sequenced during a study of T-cell reconstitution after alpha-beta-depleted transplantation in children. Study results and caveats: Some patients showed high day-60 TCRbeta diversity, which derived from surviving recipient T cells and thymic progenitors. Approximately two months post-transplant, alpha-beta T cells reportedly originated from several hundred expanded graft clones. A year had passed since transplant, and T-cell counts and diversity by then came mostly from newly produced T cells.

Germline assignment: CDR1 DFQATT and CDR2 SNEGSKA (reference sequence). The J segment lost 2 bases and the V segment lost 5 bases, leaving 10 bases of the junction unmatched. The CDR3 sequence is 15 residues long. Preparation of the TCRbeta library was carried out with unique molecular identifiers. TCRdb redid the calling of the PCR reads with MiXCR, one entry per CDR3 protein. Of about a million distinct CDR3 sequences listed, less than 30% were seen once; the top ten hold over 25%. This clonotype has a handful of counts. The antigen remains undetermined. Sample: PBMCs, mostly from graft donor cells, taken 360 days after TCRalphabeta/CD19-depleted stem cell transplant. The rearrangement uses TRBV20-1 and TRBJ2-3, with 7 positions matching TRBD1. The sequence was collected from a boy less than two years old who had a stem cell transplant for SCID, so the T cells may come from the graft donor. CDR3 sequence reads: CSAWVDRPDTDTQYF. The DNA for the CDR3 is TGCAGTGCTTGGGTGGACAGGCCCGACACAGATACGCAGTATTTT.